Described below is a single T cell receptor beta chain sequence and its context. The antigen is undetermined. The CDR3 contains 17 residues. Looked up from germline, CDR1 is SGHVS and CDR2 is FQNEAQ. Trimming at V came to 1 base and at J to 7 bases, leaving 4 bases not matched to a gene. Here immunoSEQ multiplex PCR was the method, and the copy in TCRdb shows in-frame clones only, minus some. The sample consists of around 69,000 clones, 90% of them appearing once. This sample was taken from a study of graft-versus-host responses after intestinal transplantation. At the level of the study: Recipients had multivisceral, liver-intestinal, or isolated intestinal transplants. All recipients got anti-thymocyte globulin induction, then tacrolimus and steroids for roughly 3 years.

Study-wide findings and caveats: HvG clone declines early post-transplant were associated with peak circulating GvH levels. GvH clonotypes were identified within recipient marrow, with a subset emerging first in ileum or blood.

Sequencing was performed on unstimulated CD8+ T cells sorted from spleen or lymph node cells, taken before transplant. The TCR sequence derives from a human donor who was the organ donor for an intestinal transplant. V gene TRBV7-8 combines with J gene TRBJ2-2, with 15 bases fitting TRBD2. CDR3 DNA sequence: TGTGCCAGCAGCTTAGGGACTAGCGGGGGGGCTGGCGGGGAGCTGTTTTTT. It specifies CASSLGTSGGAGGELFF. Using reference TRBV7-8 and TRBJ2-2 for the parts outside the CDR3, the full variable domain is GAGVSQSPRYKVAKRGQDVALRCDPISGHVSLFWYQQALGQGPEFLTYFQNEAQLDKSGLPSDRFFAERPEGSVSTLKIQRTQQEDSAVYLCASSLGTSGGAGGELFFGEGSRLTVL.